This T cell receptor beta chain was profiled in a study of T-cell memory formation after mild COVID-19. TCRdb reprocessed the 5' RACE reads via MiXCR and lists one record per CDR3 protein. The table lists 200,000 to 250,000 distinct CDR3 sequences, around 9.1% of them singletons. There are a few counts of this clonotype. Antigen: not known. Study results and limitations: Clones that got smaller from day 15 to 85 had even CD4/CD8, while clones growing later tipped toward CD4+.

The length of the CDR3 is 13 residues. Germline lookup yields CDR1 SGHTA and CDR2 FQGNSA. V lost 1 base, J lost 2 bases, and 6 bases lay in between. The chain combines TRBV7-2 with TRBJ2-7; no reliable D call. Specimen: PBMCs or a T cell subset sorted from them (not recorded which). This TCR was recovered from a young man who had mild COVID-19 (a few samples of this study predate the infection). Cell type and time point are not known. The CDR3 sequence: CASSLVETYEQYF. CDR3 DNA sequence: TGTGCCAGCAGCTTAGTCGAAACCTACGAGCAGTACTTC. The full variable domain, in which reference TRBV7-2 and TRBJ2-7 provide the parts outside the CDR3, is GAGVSQSPSNKVTEKGKDVELRCDPISGHTALYWYRQSLGQGLEFLIYFQGNSAPDKSGLPSDRFSAERTGGSVSTLTIQRTQQEDSAVYLCASSLVETYEQYFGPGTRLTVT.